The entry below describes one T cell receptor beta chain. Its cognate antigen has yet to be identified. One end of the junction varies from germline; a read error may be responsible. The donors were people with melanoma. Its CDR3 holds 12 amino acids, cysteine through phenylalanine. Of the read, only the CDR3 DNA is kept; its 36 bases are in frame from base 1. The CDR1 and CDR2 encoded by the germline V gene (reference sequence) are GTSNPN and SVGIG. This entry is derived from a study of CD4+ T cells in melanoma (dated by TCRdb to about 2022). About the investigation overall: Neoantigen-specific CD4+ T cells in human melanoma were investigated in the study.

The library was built by means of the immunoSEQ multiplex PCR assay. This immuneACCESS table, as held by TCRdb, lists in-frame sequences with V and J called but not all clones. Of the missing ones, under half trace to an unresolved V gene in checked studies; the others have no known cause. This sample comprises more than 7,000 clones, around two thirds of them detected only once. Approximately 15% of the sample is taken by the ten largest. What the study reported, not specific to this receptor: The report described a correlation between neoantigen-specific CD4+ T cells and the function of CD8+ T cells, macrophages and B cells. Diverse differentiation states were reported to be shown by neoantigen-specific CD4+ T cells in melanoma.

Material for sequencing was cells from a culture (not recorded whether cultured in vitro). This TCR came from a human donor with melanoma. This sequence uses TRBV30 and TRBJ1-2; no confident D gene assignment can be made. In nucleotides, the sequence is TGTGCCTGGAGTGTACAAGGCGCCAGCCTTAACTTC. The translation is CAWSVQGASLNF.